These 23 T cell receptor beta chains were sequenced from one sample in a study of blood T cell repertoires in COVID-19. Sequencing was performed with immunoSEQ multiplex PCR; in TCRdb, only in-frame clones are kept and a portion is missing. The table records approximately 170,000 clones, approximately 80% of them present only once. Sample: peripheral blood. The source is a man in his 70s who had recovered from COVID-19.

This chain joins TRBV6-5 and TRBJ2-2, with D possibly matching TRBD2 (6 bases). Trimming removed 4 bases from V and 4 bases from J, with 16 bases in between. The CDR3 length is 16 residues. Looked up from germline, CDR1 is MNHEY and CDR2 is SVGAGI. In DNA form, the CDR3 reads TGTGCCAGCAGTTCCTTACAAGGAGGGCGCACCGGGGAGCTGTTTTTT. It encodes CASSSLQGGRTGELFF.

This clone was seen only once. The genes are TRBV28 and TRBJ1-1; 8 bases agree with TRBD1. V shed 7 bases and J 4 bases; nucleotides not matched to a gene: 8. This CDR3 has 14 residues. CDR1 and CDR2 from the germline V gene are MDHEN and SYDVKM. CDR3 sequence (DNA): TGTGCCAGCACAATCTGGACAGGGCGCACTGAAGCTTTCTTT. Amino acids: CASTIWTGRTEAFF.

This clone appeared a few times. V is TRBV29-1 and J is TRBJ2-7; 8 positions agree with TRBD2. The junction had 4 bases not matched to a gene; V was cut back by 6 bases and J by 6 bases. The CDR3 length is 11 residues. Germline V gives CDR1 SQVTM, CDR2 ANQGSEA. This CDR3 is CSVVTSVEQYF. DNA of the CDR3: TGCAGCGTAGTGACTAGCGTCGAGCAGTACTTC.

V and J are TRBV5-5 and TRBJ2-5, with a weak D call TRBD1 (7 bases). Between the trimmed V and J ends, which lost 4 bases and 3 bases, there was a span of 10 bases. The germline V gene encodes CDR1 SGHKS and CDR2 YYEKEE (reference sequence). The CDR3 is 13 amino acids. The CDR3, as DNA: TGTGCCAGCAGCGCGGGACAGAAAGAGACCCAGTACTTC. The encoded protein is CASSAGQKETQYF.

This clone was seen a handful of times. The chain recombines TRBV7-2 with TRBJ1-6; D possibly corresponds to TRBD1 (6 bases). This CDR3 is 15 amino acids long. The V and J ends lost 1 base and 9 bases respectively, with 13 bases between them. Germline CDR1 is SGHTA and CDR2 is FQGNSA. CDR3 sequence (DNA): TGTGCCAGCAGCTTAGAGGGAGGGGGGAGTTCACCCCTCCACTTT. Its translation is CASSLEGGGSSPLHF.

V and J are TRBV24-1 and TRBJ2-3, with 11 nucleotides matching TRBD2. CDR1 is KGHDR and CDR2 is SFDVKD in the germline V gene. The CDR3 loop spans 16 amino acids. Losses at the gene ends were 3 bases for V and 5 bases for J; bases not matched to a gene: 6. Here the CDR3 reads CATSDPHLAGGDTQYF. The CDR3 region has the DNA TGTGCCACCAGTGATCCCCATCTAGCGGGAGGAGATACGCAGTATTTT.

In DNA, the CDR3 is TGTGCCAGCAGCACCGACGTCGGAGGGAATCAGCCCCAGCATTTT. As protein: CASSTDVGGNQPQHF. This chain joins TRBV7-8 and TRBJ1-5; D gene uncertain. Trimming stripped 5 bases from V and 4 bases from J, with 15 bases between. The CDR3 is 15 amino acids. The germline gives CDR1 SGHVS, CDR2 FQNEAQ. Full variable domain (missing parts from reference TRBV7-8 and TRBJ1-5): GAGVSQSPRYKVAKRGQDVALRCDPISGHVSLFWYQQALGQGPEFLTYFQNEAQLDKSGLPSDRFFAERPEGSVSTLKIQRTQQEDSAVYLCASSTDVGGNQPQHFGDGTRLSIL.

This chain's CDR3 is CASSPQQGNGYTF. In DNA form, the CDR3 reads TGTGCCAGCTCACCACAACAGGGGAATGGCTACACCTTC. The chain is built from TRBV18 and TRBJ1-2, with 7 bases fitting TRBD1. The germline CDR1 and CDR2 sequences are KGHSH and LQKENI. This CDR3 has 13 residues. V dropped 1 base and J dropped 6; count of bases not matched to a gene: 2. Drawing the rest from reference TRBV18 and TRBJ1-2, the complete variable domain is NAGVMQNPRHLVRRRGQEARLRCSPMKGHSHVYWYRQLPEEGLKFMVYLQKENIIDESGMPKERFSAEFPKEGPSILRIQQVVRGDSAAYFCASSPQQGNGYTFGSGTRLTVV.

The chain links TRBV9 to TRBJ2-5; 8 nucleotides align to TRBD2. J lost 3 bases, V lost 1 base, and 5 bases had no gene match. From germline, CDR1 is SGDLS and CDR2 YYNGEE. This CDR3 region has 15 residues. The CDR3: CASSVNLAGKETQYF. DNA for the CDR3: TGTGCCAGCAGCGTAAATCTAGCGGGCAAAGAGACCCAGTACTTC.

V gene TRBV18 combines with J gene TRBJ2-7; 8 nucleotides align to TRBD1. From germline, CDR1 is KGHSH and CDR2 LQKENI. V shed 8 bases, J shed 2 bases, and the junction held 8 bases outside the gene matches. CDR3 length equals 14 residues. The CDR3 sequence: CASQDRGETYEQYF. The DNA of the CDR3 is TGTGCCAGCCAAGACAGGGGCGAGACCTACGAGCAGTACTTC.

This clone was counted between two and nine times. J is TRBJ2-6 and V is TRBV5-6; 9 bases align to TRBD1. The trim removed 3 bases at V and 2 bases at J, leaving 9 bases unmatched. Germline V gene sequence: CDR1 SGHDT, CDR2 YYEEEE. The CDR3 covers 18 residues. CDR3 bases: TGTGCCAGCAGCTGGGGGCCCACAGGGGGCGCTGGGGCCAACGTCCTGACTTTC. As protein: CASSWGPTGGAGANVLTF.

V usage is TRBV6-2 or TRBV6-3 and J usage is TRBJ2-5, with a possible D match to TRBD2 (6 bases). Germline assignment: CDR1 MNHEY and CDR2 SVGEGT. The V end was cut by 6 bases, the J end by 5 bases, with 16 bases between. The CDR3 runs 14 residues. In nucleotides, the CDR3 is TGTGCCAGCAGCCAAACTAGAAGCGGGGAGACCCAGTACTTC. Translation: CASSQTRSGETQYF.

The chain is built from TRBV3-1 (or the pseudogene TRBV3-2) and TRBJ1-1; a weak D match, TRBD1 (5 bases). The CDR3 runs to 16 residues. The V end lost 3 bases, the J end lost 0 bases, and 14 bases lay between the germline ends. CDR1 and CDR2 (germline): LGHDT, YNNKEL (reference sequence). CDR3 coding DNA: TGTGCCAGCAGCCAGGAACGATCGACAGTGAACACTGAAGCTTTCTTT. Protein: CASSQERSTVNTEAFF.

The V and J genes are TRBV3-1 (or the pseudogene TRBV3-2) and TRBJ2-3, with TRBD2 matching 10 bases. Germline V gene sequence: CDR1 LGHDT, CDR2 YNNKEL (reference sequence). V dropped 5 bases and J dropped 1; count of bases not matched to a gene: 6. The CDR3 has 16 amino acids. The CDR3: CASSITGTSGTDTQYF. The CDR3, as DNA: TGTGCCAGCAGCATCACCGGGACTAGCGGCACAGATACGCAGTATTTT.

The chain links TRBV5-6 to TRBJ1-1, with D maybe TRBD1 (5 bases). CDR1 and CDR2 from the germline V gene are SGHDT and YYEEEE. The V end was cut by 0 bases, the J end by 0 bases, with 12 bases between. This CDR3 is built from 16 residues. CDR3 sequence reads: CASSLGREVMNTEAFF. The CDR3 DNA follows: TGTGCCAGCAGCTTGGGCAGGGAGGTCATGAACACTGAAGCTTTCTTT.

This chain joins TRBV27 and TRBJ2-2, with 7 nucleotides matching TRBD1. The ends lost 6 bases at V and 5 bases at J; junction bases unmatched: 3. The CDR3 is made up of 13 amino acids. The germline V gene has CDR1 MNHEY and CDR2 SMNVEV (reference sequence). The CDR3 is CASRVQGTGELFF. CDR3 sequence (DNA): TGTGCCAGCAGGGTACAGGGGACCGGGGAGCTGTTTTTT.

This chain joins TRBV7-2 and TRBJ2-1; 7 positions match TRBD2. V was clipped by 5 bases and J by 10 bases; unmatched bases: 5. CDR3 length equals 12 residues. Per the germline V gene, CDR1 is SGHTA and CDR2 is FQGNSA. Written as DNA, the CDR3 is TGTGCCAGCAGCCGGGACTACCGAGAGCAGTTCTTC. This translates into CASSRDYREQFF.

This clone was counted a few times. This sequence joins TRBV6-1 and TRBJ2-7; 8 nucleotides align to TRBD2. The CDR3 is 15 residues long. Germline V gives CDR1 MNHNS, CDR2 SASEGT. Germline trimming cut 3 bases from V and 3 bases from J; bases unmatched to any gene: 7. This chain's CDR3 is CASSDLGTRIYEQYF. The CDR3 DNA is TGTGCCAGCAGTGACCTCGGGACTAGAATCTACGAGCAGTACTTC.

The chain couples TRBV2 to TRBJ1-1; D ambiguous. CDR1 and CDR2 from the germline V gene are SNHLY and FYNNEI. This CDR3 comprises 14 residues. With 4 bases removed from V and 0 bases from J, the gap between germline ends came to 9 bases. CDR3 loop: CASSVEFLNTEAFF. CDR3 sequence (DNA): TGTGCCAGCAGTGTGGAGTTTTTGAACACTGAAGCTTTCTTT.

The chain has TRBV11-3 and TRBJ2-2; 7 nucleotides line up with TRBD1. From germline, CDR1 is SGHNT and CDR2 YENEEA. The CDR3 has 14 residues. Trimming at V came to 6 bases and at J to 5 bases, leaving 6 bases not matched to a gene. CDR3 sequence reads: CASRQTGWTGELFF. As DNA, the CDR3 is TGTGCCAGCAGACAGACAGGGTGGACCGGGGAGCTGTTTTTT.

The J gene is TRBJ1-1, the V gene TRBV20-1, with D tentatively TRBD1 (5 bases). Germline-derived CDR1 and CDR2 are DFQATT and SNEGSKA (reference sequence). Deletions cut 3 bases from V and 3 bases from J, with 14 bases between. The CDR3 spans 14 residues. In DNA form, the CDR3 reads TGCAGTGCTAGTCGGGGGATGGGGCACACTGAAGCTTTCTTT. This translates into CSASRGMGHTEAFF.

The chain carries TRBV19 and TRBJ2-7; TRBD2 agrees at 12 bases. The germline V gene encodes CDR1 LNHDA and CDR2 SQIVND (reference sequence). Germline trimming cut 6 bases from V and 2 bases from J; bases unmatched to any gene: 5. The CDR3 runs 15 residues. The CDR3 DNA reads TGTGCCAGTAGGGCCCGGACTAGCGGGACCTACGAGCAGTACTTC. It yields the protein CASRARTSGTYEQYF. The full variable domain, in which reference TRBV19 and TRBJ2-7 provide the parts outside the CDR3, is DGGITQSPKYLFRKEGQNVTLSCEQNLNHDAMYWYRQDPGQGLRLIYYSQIVNDFQKGDIAEGYSVSREKKESFPLTVTSAQKNPTAFYLCASRARTSGTYEQYFGPGTRLTVT.

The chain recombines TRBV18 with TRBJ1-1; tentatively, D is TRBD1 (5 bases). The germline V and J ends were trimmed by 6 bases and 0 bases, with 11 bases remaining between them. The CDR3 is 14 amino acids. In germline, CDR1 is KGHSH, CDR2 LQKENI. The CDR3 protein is CASSRDSLNTEAFF. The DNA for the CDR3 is TGTGCCAGCTCCCGGGACTCACTGAACACTGAAGCTTTCTTT.